This T cell receptor (beta chain) was observed in a study of blood T cell repertoires in COVID-19 (TCRdb year 2020). About the full investigation: The collaborator samples originated in the United States, Italy and Spain and spanned the acute and convalescent phases of COVID-19. The prospective study material was composed of cDNA or gDNA derived from T cells, B-cell-depleted T cells, or PBMCs. The repertoires were released in a freely available public database meant as a resource for research on the immune response to SARS-CoV-2. Samples were obtained from the ongoing ImmuneRACE study (first 160 participants) and from over 1,000 subjects provided by 6 global collaborators. Where available, HLA class I and class II types were taken from metadata supplied by the sample provider and were not determined by assay-based typing. Subjects who had been exposed to COVID-19, were actively infected with it, or had recovered from it provided the deeply sampled blood TCRbeta repertoires that made up the dataset. Nearly every sample came with metadata listing a de-identified subject ID, COVID-19 status, age in years and sex. The investigation overall reported the following: The quantity of clinical and demographic metadata differed by source and by participant and was supplied without curation.

The immunoSEQ Assay, a bias-controlled multiplex PCR, was used to amplify TCRbeta CDR3 regions from genomic DNA. The published analysis was carried out like this. Nucleated cell counts per sample were estimated from amplification of reference gene primers within the assay. To quantify the absolute abundance of each unique TCRbeta CDR3 rearrangement, sequence reads were collapsed and filtered. For each sample, productive Simpson clonality was calculated by taking the square root of Simpson's diversity index across productive rearrangements. In TCRdb, the immuneACCESS table is reduced to in-frame sequences with V and J assigned. These tables do not hold every clone; where another copy was compared, an unresolved V gene accounts for under half, and the others remain unexplained. D and trimming were read from the DNA, whereas the V and J calls and clone size are those reported in that table. The sample table shows about 250,000 clones, and under 90% are seen once. The leading ten clones occupy about 3.9% of the sample.

Trimming takes 0 bases from V and 3 bases from J, and the germline ends sit 14 bases apart. CDR1 and CDR2 are drawn from the germline V gene: SGHTA, FQGTGA. The CDR3 runs 16 residues from the cysteine to the phenylalanine. CDR3 DNA is the only sequence kept; it has 48 bases, read in frame from the first base. Points on this clone: It has no known antigen specificity. Per-base quality was not reported, and no clone a single base away is much larger than it.

In the prospective study, participants were about 18 to 89 years old, resided in fewer than 25 geographic areas of the United States, and were enrolled through a virtual design. To assign participants to cohorts, the prospective study relied on clinical history that participants themselves reported in a screening survey and a study questionnaire. Exposed participants had been in contact, within 2 weeks of entering the study, with a person who had a PCR-confirmed or clinician-diagnosed case of COVID-19. Mobile phlebotomists in the prospective study collected whole blood, serum and a nasopharyngeal or oropharyngeal swab from every participant. Additional blood draws and questionnaires over a roughly two-month period could optionally be provided by prospective study participants. Prospective study blood samples were shipped either frozen or at room temperature before DNA extraction.

The clonotype originates from a woman aged 40 to 50 who had been exposed to COVID-19. Sequenced input: PBMCs or T cells enriched from blood (not recorded which). This chain is built from TRBV7-3 and TRBJ1-1; TRBD1 is possibly the D segment (5 matching bases). At the DNA level, the sequence is TGTGCCAGCAGCTTAACGTCTCAGGGCGGGGACACTGAAGCTTTCTTT. This gives the protein CASSLTSQGGDTEAFF.